This TCR beta chain was recovered during a study of T cells after yellow fever vaccination. Study results and limitations: The secondary response was weaker but peaked faster, day 5 versus 15.

Production of TCR cDNA was by 5'RACE template switching, which also added a universal primer site and UMIs. Using its own MiXCR run on the 5' RACE reads, TCRdb lists one record per CDR3 protein. This sample has a few hundred thousand distinct CDR3 sequences, with roughly 8.6% found just once. For this clonotype: The antigen is undetermined.

CDR3 length equals 13 residues. CDR1 and CDR2 from the germline V gene are DFQATT and SNEGSKA (reference sequence). Here the sequenced sample was PBMCs, taken more than 40 days after the first yellow fever vaccination. This TCR came from a man aged 18 to 30 who received the YFV17D yellow fever vaccine. The V call is TRBV20-1, the J call TRBJ2-5, with D possibly being TRBD1 or TRBD2 (5 bases each). CDR3 in amino acids: CSFFTGPQETQYF. The DNA of the CDR3 is TGCAGCTTCTTTACGGGGCCACAAGAGACCCAGTACTTC.